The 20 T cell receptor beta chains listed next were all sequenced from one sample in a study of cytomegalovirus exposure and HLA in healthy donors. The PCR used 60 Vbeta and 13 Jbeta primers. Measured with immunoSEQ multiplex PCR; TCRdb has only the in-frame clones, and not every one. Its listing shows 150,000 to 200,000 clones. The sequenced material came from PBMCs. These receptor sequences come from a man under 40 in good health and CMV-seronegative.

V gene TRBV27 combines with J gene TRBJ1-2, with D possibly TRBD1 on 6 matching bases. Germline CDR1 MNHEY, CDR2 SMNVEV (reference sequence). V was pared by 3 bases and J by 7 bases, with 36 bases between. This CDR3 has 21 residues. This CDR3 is CASSFSAIIPRPGHRALGYTF. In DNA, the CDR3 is TGTGCCAGCAGTTTTTCCGCAATTATCCCCCGACCGGGACACAGGGCACTTGGCTACACCTTC.

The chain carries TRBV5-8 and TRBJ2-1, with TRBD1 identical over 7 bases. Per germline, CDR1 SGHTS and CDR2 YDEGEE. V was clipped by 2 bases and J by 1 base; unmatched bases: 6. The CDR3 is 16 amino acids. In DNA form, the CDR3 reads TGTGCCAGCAGCTTTTTTTCGGGACAGTCCTACAATGAGCAGTTCTTC. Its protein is CASSFFSGQSYNEQFF.

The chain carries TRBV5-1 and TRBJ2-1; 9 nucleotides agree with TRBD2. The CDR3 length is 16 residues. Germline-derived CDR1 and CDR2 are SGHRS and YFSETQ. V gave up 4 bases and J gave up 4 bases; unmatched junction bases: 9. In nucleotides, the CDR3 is TGCGCCAGCAGCCTATTAGCGGGAGAGGCTTACAATGAGCAGTTCTTC. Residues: CASSLLAGEAYNEQFF.

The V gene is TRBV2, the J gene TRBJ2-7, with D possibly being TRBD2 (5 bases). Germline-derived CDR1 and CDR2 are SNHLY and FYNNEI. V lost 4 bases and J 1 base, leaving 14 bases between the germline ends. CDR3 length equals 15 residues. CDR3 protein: CASSGFLGKSYEQYF. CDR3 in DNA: TGTGCCAGCAGTGGATTCCTCGGGAAGTCCTACGAGCAGTACTTC. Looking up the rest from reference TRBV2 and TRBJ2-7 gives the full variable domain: EPEVTQTPSHQVTQMGQEVILRCVPISNHLYFYWYRQILGQKVEFLVSFYNNEISEKSEIFDDQFSVERPDGSNFTLKIRSTKLEDSAMYFCASSGFLGKSYEQYFGPGTRLTVT.

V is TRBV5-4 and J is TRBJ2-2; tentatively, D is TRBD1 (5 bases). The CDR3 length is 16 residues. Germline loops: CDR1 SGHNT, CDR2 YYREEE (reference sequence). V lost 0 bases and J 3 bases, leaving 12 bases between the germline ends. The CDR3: CASSLGGPMDTGELFF. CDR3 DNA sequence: TGTGCCAGCAGCTTGGGGGGCCCAATGGACACCGGGGAGCTGTTTTTT.

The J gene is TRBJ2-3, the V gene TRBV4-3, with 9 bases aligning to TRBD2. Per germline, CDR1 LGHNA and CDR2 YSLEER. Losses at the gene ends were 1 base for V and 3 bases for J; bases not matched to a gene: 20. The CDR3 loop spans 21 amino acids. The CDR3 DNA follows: TGCGCCAGCAGCCAAGGGTGGCGGGGGCCTAGCGACACTAGCGGGACAGATACGCAGTATTTT. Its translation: CASSQGWRGPSDTSGTDTQYF.

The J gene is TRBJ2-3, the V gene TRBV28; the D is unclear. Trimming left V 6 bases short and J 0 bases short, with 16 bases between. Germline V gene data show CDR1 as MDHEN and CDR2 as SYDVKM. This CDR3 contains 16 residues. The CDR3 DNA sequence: TGTGCCAGCAGCCGACCTCAGACTGGGAGCACAGATACGCAGTATTTT. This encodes CASSRPQTGSTDTQYF.

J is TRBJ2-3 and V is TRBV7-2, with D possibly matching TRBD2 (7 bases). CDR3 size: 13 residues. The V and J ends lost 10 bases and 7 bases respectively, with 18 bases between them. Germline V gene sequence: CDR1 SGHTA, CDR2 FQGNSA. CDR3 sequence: CAITIRGGHTQYF. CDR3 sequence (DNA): TGTGCCATAACCATTAGGGGGGGACATACGCAGTATTTT.

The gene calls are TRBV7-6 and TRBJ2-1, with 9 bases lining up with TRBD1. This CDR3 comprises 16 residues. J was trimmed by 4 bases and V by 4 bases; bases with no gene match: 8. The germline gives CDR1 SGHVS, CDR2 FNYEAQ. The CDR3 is CASSSGADRGYNEQFF. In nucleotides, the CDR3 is TGTGCCAGCAGCTCCGGAGCCGACAGGGGGTACAATGAGCAGTTCTTC.

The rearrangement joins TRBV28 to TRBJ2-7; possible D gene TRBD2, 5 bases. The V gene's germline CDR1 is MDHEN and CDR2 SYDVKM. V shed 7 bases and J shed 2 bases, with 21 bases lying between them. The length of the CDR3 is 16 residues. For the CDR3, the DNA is TGTGCCAGCAACGTACAACGGAGCGGATGGACCTACGAGCAGTACTTC. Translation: CASNVQRSGWTYEQYF.

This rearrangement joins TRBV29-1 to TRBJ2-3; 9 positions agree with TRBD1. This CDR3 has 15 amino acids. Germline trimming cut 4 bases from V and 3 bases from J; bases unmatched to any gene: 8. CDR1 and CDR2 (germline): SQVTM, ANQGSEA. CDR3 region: CSVGSGTGKTDTQYF. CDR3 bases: TGCAGCGTTGGATCCGGGACAGGGAAGACAGATACGCAGTATTTT.

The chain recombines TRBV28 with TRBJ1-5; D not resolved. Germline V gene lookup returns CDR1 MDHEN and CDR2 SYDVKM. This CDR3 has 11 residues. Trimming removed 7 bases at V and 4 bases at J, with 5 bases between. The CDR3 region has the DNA TGTGCCAGCACCTCTAATCAGCCCCAGCATTTT. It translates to CASTSNQPQHF. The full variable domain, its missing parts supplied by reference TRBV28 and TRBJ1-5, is DVKVTQSSRYLVKRTGEKVFLECVQDMDHENMFWYRQDPGLGLRLIYFSYDVKMKEKGDIPEGYSVSREKKERFSLILESASTNQTSMYLCASTSNQPQHFGDGTRLSIL.

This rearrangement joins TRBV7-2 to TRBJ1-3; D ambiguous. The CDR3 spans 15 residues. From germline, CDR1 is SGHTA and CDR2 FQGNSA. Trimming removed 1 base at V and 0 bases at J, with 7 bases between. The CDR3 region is CASSLGHNSGNTIYF. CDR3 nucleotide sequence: TGTGCCAGCAGCTTAGGCCACAACTCTGGAAACACCATATATTTT.

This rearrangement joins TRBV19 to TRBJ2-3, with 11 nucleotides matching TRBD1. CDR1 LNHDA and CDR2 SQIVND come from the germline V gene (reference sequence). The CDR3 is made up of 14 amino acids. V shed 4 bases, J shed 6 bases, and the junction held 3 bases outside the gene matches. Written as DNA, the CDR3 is TGTGCCAGTAGTAAGGACAGGGGGCTTGATACGCAGTATTTT. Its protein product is CASSKDRGLDTQYF.

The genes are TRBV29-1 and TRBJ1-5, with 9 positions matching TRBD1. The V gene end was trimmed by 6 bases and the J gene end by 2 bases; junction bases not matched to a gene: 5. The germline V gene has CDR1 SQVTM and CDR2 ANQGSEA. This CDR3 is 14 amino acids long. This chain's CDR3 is CSVATGGGNQPQHF. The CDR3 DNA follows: TGCAGCGTCGCGACAGGGGGGGGCAATCAGCCCCAGCATTTT.

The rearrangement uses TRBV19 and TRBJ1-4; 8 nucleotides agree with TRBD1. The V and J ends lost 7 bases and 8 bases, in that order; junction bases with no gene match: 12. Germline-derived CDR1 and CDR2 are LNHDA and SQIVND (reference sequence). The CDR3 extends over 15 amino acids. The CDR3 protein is CASKKSRGRGEKLFF. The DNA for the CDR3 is TGTGCCAGTAAAAAGTCCAGGGGGCGCGGAGAAAAACTGTTTTTT.

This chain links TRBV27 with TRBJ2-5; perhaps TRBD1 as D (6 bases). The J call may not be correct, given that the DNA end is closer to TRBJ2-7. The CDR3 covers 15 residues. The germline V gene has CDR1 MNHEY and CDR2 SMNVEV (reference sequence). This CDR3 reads CASSYTGGRRYEQYF. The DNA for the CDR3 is TGTGCCAGCAGTTACACTGGGGGCAGGAGATACGAGCAGTACTTC.

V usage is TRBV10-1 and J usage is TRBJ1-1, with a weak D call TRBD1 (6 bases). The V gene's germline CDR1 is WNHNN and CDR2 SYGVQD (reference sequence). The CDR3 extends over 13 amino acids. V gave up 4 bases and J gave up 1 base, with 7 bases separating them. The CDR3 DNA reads TGCGCCAGCAGTGCGACAGGGAACACTGAAGCTTTCTTT. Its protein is CASSATGNTEAFF.

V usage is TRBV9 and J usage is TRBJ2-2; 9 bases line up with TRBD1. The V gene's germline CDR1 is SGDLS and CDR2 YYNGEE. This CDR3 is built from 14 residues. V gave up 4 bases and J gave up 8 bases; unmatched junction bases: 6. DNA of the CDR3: TGTGCCAGCAGCCCACAGGGGGCGGTGGGGGAGCTGTTTTTT. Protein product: CASSPQGAVGELFF.

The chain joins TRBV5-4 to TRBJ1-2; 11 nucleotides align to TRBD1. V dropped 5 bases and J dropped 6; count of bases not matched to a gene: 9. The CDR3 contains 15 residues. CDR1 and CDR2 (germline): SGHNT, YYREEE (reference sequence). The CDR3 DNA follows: TGTGCCAGCAGGGTTTTGGGGACAGGGGGTGATGGCTACACCTTC. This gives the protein CASRVLGTGGDGYTF.